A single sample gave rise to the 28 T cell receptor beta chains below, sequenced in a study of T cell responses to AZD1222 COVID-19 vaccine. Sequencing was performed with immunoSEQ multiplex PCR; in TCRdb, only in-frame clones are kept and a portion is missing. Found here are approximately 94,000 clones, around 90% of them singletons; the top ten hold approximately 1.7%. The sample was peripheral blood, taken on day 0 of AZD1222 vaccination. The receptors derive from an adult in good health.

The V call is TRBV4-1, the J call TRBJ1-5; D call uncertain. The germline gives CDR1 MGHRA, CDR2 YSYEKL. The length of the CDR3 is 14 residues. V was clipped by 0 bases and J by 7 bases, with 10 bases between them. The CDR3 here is CASSQDGREQPQHF. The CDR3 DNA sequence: TGCGCCAGCAGCCAAGATGGAAGGGAACAGCCCCAGCATTTT.

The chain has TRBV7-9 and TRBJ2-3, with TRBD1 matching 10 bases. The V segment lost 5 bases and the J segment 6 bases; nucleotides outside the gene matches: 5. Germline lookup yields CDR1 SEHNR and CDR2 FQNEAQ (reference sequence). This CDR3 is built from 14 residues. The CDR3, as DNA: TGTGCCAGCAGCCGGGACAGGGGAATTGATACGCAGTATTTT. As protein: CASSRDRGIDTQYF. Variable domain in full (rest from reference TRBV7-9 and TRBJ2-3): DTGVSQNPRHKITKRGQNVTFRCDPISEHNRLYWYRQTLGQGPEFLTYFQNEAQLEKSRLLSDRFSAERPKGSFSTLEIQRTEQGDSAMYLCASSRDRGIDTQYFGPGTRLTVL.

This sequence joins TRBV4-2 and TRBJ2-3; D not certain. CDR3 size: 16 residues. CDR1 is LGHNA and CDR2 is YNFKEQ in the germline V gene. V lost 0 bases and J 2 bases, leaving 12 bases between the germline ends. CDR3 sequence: CASSQDRADLTDTQYF. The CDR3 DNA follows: TGTGCCAGCAGCCAAGATAGGGCAGACCTCACAGATACGCAGTATTTT.

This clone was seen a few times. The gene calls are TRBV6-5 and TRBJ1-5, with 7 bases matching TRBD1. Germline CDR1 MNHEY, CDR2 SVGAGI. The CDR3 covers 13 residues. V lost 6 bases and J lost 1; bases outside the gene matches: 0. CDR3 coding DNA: TGTGCCAGCAGGGGACAGAGCAATCAGCCCCAGCATTTT. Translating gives CASRGQSNQPQHF.

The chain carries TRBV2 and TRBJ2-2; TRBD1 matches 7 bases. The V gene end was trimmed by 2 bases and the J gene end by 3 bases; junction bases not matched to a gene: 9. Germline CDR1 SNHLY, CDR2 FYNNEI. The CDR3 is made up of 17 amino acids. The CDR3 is CASSERMTGYYTGELFF. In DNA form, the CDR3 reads TGTGCCAGCAGTGAAAGGATGACAGGGTATTACACCGGGGAGCTGTTTTTT.

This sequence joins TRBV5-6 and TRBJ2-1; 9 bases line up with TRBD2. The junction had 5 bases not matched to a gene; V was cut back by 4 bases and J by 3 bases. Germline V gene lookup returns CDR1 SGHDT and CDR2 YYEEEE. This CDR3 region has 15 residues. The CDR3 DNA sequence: TGTGCCAGCAGCCCTAGCGGGGCTTTCTACAATGAGCAGTTCTTC. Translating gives CASSPSGAFYNEQFF.

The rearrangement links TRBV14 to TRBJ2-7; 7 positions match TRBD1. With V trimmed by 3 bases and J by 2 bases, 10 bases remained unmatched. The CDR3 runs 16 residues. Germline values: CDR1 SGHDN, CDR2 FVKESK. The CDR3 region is CASSQPLTGSPYEQYF. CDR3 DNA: TGTGCCAGCAGCCAGCCCTTGACAGGGTCCCCCTACGAGCAGTACTTC.

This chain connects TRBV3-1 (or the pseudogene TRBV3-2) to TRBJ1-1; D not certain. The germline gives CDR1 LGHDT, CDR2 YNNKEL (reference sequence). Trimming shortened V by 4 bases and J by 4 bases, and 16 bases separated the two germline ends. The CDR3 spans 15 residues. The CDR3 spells CASSRRTEGVTEAFF. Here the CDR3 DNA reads TGTGCCAGCAGCCGAAGAACGGAGGGTGTCACTGAAGCTTTCTTT.

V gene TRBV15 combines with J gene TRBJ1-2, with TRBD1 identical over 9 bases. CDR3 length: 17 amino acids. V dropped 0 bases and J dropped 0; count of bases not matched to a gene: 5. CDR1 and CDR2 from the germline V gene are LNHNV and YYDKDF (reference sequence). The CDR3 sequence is CATSRDGTGWTNYGYTF. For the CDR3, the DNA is TGTGCCACCAGCAGAGACGGGACAGGGTGGACTAACTATGGCTACACCTTC.

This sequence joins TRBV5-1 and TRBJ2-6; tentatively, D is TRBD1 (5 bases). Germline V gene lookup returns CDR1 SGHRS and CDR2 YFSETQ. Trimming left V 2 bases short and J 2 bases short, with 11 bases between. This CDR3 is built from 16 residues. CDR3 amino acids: CASSLDSLAGANVLTF. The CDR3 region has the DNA TGCGCCAGCAGCTTAGACAGTTTAGCTGGGGCCAACGTCCTGACTTTC. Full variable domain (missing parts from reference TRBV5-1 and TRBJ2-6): KAGVTQTPRYLIKTRGQQVTLSCSPISGHRSVSWYQQTPGQGLQFLFEYFSETQRNKGNFPGRFSGRQFSNSRSEMNVSTLELGDSALYLCASSLDSLAGANVLTFGAGSRLTVL.

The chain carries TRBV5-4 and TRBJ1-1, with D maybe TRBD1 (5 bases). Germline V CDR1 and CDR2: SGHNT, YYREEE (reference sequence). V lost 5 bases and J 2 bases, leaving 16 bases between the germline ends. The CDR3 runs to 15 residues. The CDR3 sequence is CASSRGSGDNTEAFF. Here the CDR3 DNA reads TGTGCCAGCAGTCGCGGTTCGGGGGACAACACTGAAGCTTTCTTT.

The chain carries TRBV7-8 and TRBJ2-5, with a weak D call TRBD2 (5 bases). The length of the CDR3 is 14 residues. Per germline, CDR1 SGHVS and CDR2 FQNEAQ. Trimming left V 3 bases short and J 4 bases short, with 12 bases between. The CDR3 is CASSLRVARETQYF. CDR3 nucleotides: TGTGCCAGCAGCTTGAGGGTGGCTCGAGAGACCCAGTACTTC.

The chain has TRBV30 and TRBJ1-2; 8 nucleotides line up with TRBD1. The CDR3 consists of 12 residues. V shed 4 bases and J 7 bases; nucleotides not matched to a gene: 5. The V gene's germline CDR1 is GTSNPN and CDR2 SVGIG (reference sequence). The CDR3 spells CAWTAGGGGYTF. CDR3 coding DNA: TGTGCCTGGACGGCAGGGGGCGGTGGCTACACCTTC.

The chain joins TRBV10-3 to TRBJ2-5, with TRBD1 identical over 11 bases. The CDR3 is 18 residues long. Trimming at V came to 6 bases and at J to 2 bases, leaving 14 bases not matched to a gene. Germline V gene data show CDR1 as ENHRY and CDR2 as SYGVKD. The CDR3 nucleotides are TGTGCCATCAGCGGACAGGGGGCGGGAGCGGGGGCGCAAGAGACCCAGTACTTC. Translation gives CAISGQGAGAGAQETQYF.

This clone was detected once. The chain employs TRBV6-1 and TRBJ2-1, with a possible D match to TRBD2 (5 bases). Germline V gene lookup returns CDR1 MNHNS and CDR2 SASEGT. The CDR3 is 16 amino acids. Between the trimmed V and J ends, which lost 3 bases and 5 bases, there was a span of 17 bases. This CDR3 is CASSDLTRRGDNEQFF. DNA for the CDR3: TGTGCCAGCAGTGATCTTACTAGAAGAGGAGACAATGAGCAGTTCTTC.

The CDR3 here is CASSAGTARYF. DNA of the CDR3: TGTGCCAGCAGCGCCGGGACGGCCCGGTATTTT. This chain joins TRBV27 and TRBJ2-3; D tentatively reads TRBD1 or TRBD2 (5 bases each). Germline CDR1 reads MNHEY; CDR2 reads SMNVEV (reference sequence). Trimming cost V 6 bases and J 14 bases, with 15 bases left between them. CDR3 length: 11 residues.

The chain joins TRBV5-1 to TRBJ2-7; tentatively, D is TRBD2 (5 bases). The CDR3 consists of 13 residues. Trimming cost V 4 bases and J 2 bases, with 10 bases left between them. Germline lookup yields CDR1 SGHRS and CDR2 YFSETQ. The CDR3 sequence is CASSPRGTYEQYF. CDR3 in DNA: TGCGCCAGCAGCCCCAGAGGGACCTACGAGCAGTACTTC.

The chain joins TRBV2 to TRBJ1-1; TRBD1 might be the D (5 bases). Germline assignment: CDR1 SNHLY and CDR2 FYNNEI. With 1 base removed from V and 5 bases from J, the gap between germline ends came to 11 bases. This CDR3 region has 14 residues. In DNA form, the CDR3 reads TGTGCCAGCAGTGAAGAACGGGGGGTTACTGAAGCTTTCTTT. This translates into CASSEERGVTEAFF.

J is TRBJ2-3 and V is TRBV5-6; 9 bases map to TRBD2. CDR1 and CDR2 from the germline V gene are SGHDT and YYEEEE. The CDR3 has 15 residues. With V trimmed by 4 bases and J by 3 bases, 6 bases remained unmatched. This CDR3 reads CASSPRSGRTDTQYF. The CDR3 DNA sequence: TGTGCCAGCAGCCCCCGTAGCGGGAGAACAGATACGCAGTATTTT. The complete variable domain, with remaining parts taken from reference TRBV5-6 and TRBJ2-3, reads DAGVTQSPTHLIKTRGQQVTLRCSPKSGHDTVSWYQQALGQGPQFIFQYYEEEERQRGNFPDRFSGHQFPNYSSELNVNALLLGDSALYLCASSPRSGRTDTQYFGPGTRLTVL.

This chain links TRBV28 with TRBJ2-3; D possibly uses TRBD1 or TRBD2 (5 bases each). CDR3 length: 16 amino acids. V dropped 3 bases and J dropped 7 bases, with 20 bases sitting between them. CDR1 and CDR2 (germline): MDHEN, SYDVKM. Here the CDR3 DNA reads TGTGCCAGCAGTTTCTCGACTAAGGGGCCCCAGAATACGCAGTATTTT. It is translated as CASSFSTKGPQNTQYF.

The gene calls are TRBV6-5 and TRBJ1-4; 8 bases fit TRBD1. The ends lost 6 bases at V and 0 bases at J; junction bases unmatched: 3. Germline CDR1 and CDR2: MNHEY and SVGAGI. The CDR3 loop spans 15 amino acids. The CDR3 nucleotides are TGTGCCAGCAGACGACAGGGGACAACTAATGAAAAACTGTTTTTT. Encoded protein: CASRRQGTTNEKLFF.

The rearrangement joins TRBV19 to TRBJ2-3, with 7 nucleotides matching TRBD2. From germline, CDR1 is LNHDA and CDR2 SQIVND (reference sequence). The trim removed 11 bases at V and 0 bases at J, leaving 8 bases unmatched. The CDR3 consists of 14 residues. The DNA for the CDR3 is TGTGCCGCAAACAGCGGGACTAGCACAGATACGCAGTATTTT. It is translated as CAANSGTSTDTQYF.

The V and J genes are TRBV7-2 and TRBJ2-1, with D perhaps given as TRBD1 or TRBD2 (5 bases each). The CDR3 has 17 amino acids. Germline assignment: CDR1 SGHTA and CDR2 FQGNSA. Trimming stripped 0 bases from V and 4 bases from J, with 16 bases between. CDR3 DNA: TGTGCCAGCAGCTTAGCCCCGGGAAGGGGCCCTTACAATGAGCAGTTCTTC. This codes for CASSLAPGRGPYNEQFF.

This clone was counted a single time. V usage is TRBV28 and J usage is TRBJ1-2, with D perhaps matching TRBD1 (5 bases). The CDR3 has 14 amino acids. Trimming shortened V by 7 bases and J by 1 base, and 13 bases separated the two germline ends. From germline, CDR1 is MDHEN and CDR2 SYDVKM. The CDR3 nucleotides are TGTGCCAGCACCCTAGGGGCGCTTAACTATGGCTACACCTTC. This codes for CASTLGALNYGYTF.

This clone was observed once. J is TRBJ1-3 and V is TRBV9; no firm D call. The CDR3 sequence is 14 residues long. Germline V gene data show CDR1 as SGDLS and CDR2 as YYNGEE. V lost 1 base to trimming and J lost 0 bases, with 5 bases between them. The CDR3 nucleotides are TGTGCCAGCAGCGTATCTAACTCTGGAAACACCATATATTTT. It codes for CASSVSNSGNTIYF. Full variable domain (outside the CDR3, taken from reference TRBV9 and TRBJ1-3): DSGVTQTPKHLITATGQRVTLRCSPRSGDLSVYWYQQSLDQGLQFLIQYYNGEERAKGNILERFSAQQFPDLHSELNLSSLELGDSALYFCASSVSNSGNTIYFGEGSWLTVV.

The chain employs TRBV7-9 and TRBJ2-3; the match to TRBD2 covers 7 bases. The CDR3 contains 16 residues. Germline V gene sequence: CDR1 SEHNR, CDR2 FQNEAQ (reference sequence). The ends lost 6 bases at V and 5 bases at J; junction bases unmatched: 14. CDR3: CASSRTGWEGRDTQYF. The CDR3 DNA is TGTGCCAGCAGTCGAACGGGGTGGGAGGGCAGAGATACGCAGTATTTT.

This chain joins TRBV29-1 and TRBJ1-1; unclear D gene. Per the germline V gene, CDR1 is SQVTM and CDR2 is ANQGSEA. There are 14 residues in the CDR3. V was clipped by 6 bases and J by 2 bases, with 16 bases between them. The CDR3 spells CSVLGQVANTEAFF. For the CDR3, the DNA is TGCAGCGTCCTTGGGCAGGTCGCTAACACTGAAGCTTTCTTT.

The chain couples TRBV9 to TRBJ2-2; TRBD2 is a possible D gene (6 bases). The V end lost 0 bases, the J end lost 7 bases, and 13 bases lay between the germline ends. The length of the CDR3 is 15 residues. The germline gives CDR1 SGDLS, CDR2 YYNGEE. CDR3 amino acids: CASSVDGRGIGELFF. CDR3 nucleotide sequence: TGTGCCAGCAGCGTAGACGGGAGAGGGATCGGGGAGCTGTTTTTT.